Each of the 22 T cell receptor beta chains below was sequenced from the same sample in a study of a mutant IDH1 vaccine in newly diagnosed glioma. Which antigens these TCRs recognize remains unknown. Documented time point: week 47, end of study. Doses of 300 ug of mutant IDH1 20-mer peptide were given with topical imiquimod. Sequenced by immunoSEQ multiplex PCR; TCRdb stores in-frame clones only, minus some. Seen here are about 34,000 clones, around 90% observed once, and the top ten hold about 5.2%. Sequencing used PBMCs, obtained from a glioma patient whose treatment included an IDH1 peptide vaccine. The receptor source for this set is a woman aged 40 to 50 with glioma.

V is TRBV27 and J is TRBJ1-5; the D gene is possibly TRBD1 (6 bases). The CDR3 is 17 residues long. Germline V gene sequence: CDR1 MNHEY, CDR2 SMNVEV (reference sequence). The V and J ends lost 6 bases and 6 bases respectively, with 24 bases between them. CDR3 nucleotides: TGTGCCAGCAGCTCGCGGGGGGCTCAGATAACGGGTCAGCCCCAGCATTTT. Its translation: CASSSRGAQITGQPQHF.

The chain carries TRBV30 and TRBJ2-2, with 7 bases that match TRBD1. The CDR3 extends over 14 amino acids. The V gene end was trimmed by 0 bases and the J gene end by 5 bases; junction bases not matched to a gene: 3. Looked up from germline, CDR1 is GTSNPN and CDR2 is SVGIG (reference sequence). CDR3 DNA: TGTGCCTGGAGTGTGACAGGGATAACCGGGGAGCTGTTTTTT. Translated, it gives CAWSVTGITGELFF.

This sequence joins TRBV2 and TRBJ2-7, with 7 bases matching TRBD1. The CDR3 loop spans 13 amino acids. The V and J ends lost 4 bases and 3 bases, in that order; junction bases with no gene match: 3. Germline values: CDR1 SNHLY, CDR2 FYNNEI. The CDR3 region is CASSVAGGYEQYF. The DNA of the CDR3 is TGTGCCAGCAGTGTTGCAGGGGGCTACGAGCAGTACTTC.

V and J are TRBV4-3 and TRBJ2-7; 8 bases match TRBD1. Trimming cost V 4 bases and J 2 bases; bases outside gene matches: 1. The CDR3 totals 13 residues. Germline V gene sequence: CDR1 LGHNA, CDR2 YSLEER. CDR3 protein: CASSPDRAYEQYF. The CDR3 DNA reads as TGCGCCAGCAGCCCGGACAGGGCCTACGAGCAGTACTTC.

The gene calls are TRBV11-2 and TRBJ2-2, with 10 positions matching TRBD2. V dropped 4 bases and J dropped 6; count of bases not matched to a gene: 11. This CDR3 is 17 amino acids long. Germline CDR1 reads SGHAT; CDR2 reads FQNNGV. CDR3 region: CASSSTGLAAGAGELFF. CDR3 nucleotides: TGTGCCAGCAGCTCAACTGGACTAGCGGCCGGCGCCGGGGAGCTGTTTTTT.

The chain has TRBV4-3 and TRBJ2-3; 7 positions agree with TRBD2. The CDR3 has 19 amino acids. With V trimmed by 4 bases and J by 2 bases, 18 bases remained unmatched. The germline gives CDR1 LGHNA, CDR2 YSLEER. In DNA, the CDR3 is TGCGCCAGCAGCCCATACCGGGACTACTGGGCCCGGGTCACAGATACGCAGTATTTT. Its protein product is CASSPYRDYWARVTDTQYF.

CDR3 nucleotide sequence: TGTGCCAGCAGCCGTTGGACTAGCGGCACAGATACGCAGTATTTT. Translation gives CASSRWTSGTDTQYF. V usage is TRBV14 and J usage is TRBJ2-3; 9 nucleotides match TRBD2. This CDR3 comprises 15 residues. The V gene's germline CDR1 is SGHDN and CDR2 FVKESK. Trimming cost V 4 bases and J 1 base; bases outside gene matches: 3.

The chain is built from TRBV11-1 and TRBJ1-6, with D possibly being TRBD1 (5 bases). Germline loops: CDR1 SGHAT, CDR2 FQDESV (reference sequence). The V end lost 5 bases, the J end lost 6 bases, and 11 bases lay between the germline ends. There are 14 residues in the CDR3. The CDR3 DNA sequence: TGTGCCAGCAGCGGGACGCCTACTAATTCACCCCTCCACTTT. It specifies CASSGTPTNSPLHF. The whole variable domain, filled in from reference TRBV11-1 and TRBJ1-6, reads EAEVAQSPRYKITEKSQAVAFWCDPISGHATLYWYRQILGQGPELLVQFQDESVVDDSQLPKDRFSAERLKGVDSTLKIQPAELGDSAMYLCASSGTPTNSPLHFGNGTRLTVT.

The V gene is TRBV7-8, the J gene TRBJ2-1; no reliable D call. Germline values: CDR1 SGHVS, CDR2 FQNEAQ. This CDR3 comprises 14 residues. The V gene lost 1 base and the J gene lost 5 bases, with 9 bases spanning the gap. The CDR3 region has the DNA TGTGCCAGCAGCTTAGGGGCGGCCCACAATGAGCAGTTCTTC. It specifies CASSLGAAHNEQFF. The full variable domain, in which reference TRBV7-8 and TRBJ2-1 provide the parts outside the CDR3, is GAGVSQSPRYKVAKRGQDVALRCDPISGHVSLFWYQQALGQGPEFLTYFQNEAQLDKSGLPSDRFFAERPEGSVSTLKIQRTQQEDSAVYLCASSLGAAHNEQFFGPGTRLTVL.

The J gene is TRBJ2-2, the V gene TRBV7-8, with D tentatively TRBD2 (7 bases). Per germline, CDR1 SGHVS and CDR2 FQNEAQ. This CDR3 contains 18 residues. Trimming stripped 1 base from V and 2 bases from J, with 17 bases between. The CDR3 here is CASSLGVGGGTNTGELFF. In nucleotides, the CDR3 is TGTGCCAGCAGCTTAGGGGTAGGGGGGGGGACCAACACCGGGGAGCTGTTTTTT.

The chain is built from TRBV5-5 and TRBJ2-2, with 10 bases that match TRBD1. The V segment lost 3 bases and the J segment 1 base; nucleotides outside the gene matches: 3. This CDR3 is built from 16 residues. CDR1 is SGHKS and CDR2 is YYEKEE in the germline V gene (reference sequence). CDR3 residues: CASSSGTGVNTGELFF. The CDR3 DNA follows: TGTGCCAGCAGCTCTGGGACAGGGGTGAACACCGGGGAGCTGTTTTTT.

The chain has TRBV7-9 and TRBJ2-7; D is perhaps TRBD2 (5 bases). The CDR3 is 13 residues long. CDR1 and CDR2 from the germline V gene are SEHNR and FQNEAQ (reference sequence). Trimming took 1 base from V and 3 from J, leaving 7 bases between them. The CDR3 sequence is CASSLGGLYEQYF. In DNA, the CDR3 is TGTGCCAGCAGCTTAGGCGGACTCTACGAGCAGTACTTC.

The CDR3 region has the DNA TGCAGCGTTGGGCCCCAATTACTTAGGGGGAACTATGGCTACACCTTC. It yields the protein CSVGPQLLRGNYGYTF. The rearrangement links TRBV29-1 to TRBJ1-2; D is perhaps TRBD1 (6 bases). V dropped 4 bases and J dropped 2 bases, with 20 bases sitting between them. Germline V gene sequence: CDR1 SQVTM, CDR2 ANQGSEA. CDR3 size: 16 residues.

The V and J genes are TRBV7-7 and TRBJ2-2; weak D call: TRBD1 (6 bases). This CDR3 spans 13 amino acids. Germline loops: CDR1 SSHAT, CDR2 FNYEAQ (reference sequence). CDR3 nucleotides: TGTGCTAGCTCCCAGGGGTACACCGGGGAGCTGTTTTTT. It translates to CASSQGYTGELFF.

The CDR3 nucleotides read TGTGCCAGCAGCTCTGGGGGGGCTTCCTACGAGCAGTACTTC. This translates into CASSSGGASYEQYF. The rearrangement links TRBV7-2 to TRBJ2-7, with D perhaps matching TRBD2 (7 bases). Trimming cost V 4 bases and J 1 base, with 11 bases left between them. The CDR3 runs to 14 residues. Germline CDR1 reads SGHTA; CDR2 reads FQGNSA.

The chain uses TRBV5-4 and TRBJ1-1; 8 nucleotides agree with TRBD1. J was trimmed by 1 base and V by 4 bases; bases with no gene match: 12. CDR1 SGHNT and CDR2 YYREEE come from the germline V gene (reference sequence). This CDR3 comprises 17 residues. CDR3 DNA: TGTGCCAGCAGCCCTAACCAGGGGGCAGGACGGAACACTGAAGCTTTCTTT. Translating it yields CASSPNQGAGRNTEAFF.

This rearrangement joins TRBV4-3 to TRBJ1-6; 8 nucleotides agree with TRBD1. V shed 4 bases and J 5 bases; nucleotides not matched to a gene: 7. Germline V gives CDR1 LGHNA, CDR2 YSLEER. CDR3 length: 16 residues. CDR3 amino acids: CASSPGPGGDNSPLHF. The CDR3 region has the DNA TGCGCCAGCAGCCCCGGTCCAGGGGGCGATAATTCACCCCTCCACTTT.

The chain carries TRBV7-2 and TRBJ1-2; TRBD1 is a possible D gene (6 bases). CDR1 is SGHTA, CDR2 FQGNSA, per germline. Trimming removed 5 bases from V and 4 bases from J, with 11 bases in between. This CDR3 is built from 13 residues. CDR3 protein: CASSTQGGYGYTF. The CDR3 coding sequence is TGTGCCAGCAGCACACAGGGAGGCTATGGCTACACCTTC.

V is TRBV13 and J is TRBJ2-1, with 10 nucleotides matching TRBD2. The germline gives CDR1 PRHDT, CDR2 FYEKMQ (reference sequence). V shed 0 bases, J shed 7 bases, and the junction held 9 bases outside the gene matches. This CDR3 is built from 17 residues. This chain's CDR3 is CASSLGGERGGSNEQFF. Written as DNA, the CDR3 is TGTGCCAGCAGCTTAGGAGGAGAGCGGGGGGGAAGTAATGAGCAGTTCTTC.

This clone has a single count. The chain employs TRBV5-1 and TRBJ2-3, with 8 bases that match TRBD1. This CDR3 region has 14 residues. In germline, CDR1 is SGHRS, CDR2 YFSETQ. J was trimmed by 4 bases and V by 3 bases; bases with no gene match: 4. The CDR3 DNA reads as TGCGCCAGCAGCTCCGGACAGGGTCCAGATACGCAGTATTTT. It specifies CASSSGQGPDTQYF.

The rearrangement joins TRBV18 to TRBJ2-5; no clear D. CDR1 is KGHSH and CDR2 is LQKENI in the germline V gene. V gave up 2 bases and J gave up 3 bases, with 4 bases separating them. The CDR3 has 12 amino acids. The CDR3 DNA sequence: TGTGCCAGCTCACCATGGGAAGAGACCCAGTACTTC. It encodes CASSPWEETQYF. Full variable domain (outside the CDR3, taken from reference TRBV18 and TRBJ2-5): NAGVMQNPRHLVRRRGQEARLRCSPMKGHSHVYWYRQLPEEGLKFMVYLQKENIIDESGMPKERFSAEFPKEGPSILRIQQVVRGDSAAYFCASSPWEETQYFGPGTRLLVL.

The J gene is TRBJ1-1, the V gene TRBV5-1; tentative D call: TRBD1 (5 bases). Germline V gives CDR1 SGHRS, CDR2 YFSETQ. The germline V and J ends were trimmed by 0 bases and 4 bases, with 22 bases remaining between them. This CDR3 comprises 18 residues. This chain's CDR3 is CASSLAQGRRNVVTEAFF. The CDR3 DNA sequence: TGCGCCAGCAGCTTGGCCCAGGGTCGGAGAAATGTGGTCACTGAAGCTTTCTTT.